This passage covers 8 T cell receptor beta chains from one sample sequenced in a study of shared clonotypes between healthy human individuals. Clones were read by immunoSEQ multiplex PCR, and TCRdb kept only the in-frame ones, dropping some. The sample lists 700,000 or so clones, approximately 75% occurring once. Source material: memory CD4+ T cells sorted from blood. Described subset: CD45RA-negative fraction. These receptors were taken from a woman between 25 and 40 years old in good health.

The chain combines TRBV19 with TRBJ2-1; D is perhaps TRBD2 (5 bases). Germline CDR1 is LNHDA and CDR2 is SQIVND (reference sequence). Trimming took 9 bases from V and 0 from J, leaving 18 bases between them. There are 16 residues in the CDR3. The DNA for the CDR3 is TGTGCCAGCGCGAAGCTAAGAGGGAGCTCCTACAATGAGCAGTTCTTC. Translating gives CASAKLRGSSYNEQFF.

This clone was counted ten times or more. The chain combines TRBV15 with TRBJ1-4; possible D gene TRBD1, 5 bases. The germline V gene encodes CDR1 LNHNV and CDR2 YYDKDF (reference sequence). V was pared by 2 bases and J by 6 bases, with 19 bases between. The CDR3 consists of 17 residues. The CDR3 DNA is TGTGCCACCAGCAGACTCCCAGCGGGGCCCGAGGATGAAAAACTGTTTTTT. Amino acids: CATSRLPAGPEDEKLFF.

This clone was counted a single time. This may be a read error, as it is one base from a much larger clone. The same CDR3 can be traced to other DNA sequences in this sample. The V call is TRBV7-2, the J call TRBJ2-5; TRBD1 might be the D (6 bases). CDR3 length: 14 amino acids. Deletions cut 0 bases from V and 5 bases from J, with 10 bases between. Germline V CDR1 and CDR2: SGHTA, FQGNSA. The CDR3 DNA reads as TGTGCCAGCAGCTTAGCGGGGGCAGGGGAGACCCAGTACTTC. It encodes CASSLAGAGETQYF.

CDR3 sequence (DNA): TGTGCCAGTAGTATCTTGGAGGGGGGGCGCAATCAGCCCCAGCATTTT. It is translated as CASSILEGGRNQPQHF. This chain links TRBV19 with TRBJ1-5, with D possibly matching TRBD1 (6 bases). Deletions cut 3 bases from V and 2 bases from J, with 14 bases between. CDR1 is LNHDA, CDR2 SQIVND, per germline (reference sequence). The CDR3 is 16 amino acids. Based on the CDR3 plus reference TRBV19 and TRBJ1-5, the full variable domain is DGGITQSPKYLFRKEGQNVTLSCEQNLNHDAMYWYRQDPGQGLRLIYYSQIVNDFQKGDIAEGYSVSREKKESFPLTVTSAQKNPTAFYLCASSILEGGRNQPQHFGDGTRLSIL.

This clone was found a few times. The genes are TRBV6-6 and TRBJ1-1; D ambiguous. CDR3 length: 13 amino acids. Per germline, CDR1 MNHNY and CDR2 SVGAGI (reference sequence). Trimming removed 2 bases from V and 2 bases from J, with 6 bases in between. The CDR3: CASSYKGNTEAFF. The CDR3 DNA sequence: TGTGCCAGCAGTTACAAGGGAAACACTGAAGCTTTCTTT.

The V and J genes are TRBV5-1 and TRBJ2-2; D call uncertain. Germline CDR1 and CDR2: SGHRS and YFSETQ. V was shortened by 1 base and J by 0 bases, with 7 bases between the two germline ends. The CDR3 is made up of 15 amino acids. Written as DNA, the CDR3 is TGCGCCAGCAGCTTGTTGAGTGCGAACACCGGGGAGCTGTTTTTT. It specifies CASSLLSANTGELFF.

With regard to this clone: This could be a read error, since a much larger clone is one nucleotide away. Other DNA sequences in this sample translate to the same CDR3. The genes are TRBV5-4 and TRBJ1-1, with TRBD1 matching 10 bases. Germline CDR1 SGHNT, CDR2 YYREEE (reference sequence). This CDR3 region has 14 residues. After removal of 3 bases from V and 1 base from J, the junction contained 0 bases not matched to a gene. The CDR3 reads CASSWDRGNTEAFF. DNA of the CDR3: TGTGCCAGCAGCTGGGACAGGGGGAACACTGAAGCTTTCTTT.

The rearrangement joins TRBV30 to TRBJ1-2, with a possible D match to TRBD1 (5 bases). Trimming removed 4 bases at V and 2 bases at J, with 14 bases between. The germline CDR1 and CDR2 sequences are GTSNPN and SVGIG (reference sequence). This CDR3 spans 14 amino acids. CDR3 protein: CAWTLGTSNYGYTF. For the CDR3, the DNA is TGTGCCTGGACCCTAGGGACCTCAAACTATGGCTACACCTTC.